One sample yielded the 8 T cell receptor beta chains listed below, sequenced in a study of OX40 agonist ivuxolimab in advanced cancers. The protocol was immunoSEQ multiplex PCR, while the TCRdb copy is restricted to in-frame clones and leaves out a portion. This table has more than 25,000 clones, around 79% appearing once. Here the sequenced sample was CD4+ or CD8+ T cells sorted from blood, taken in a trial of the OX40 agonist ivuxolimab. The receptor source for this set is an adult with an advanced solid tumor such as melanoma, head and neck, liver or kidney cancer.

This clone was seen just once. The chain carries TRBV13 and TRBJ2-7, with D tentatively TRBD2 (5 bases). V was trimmed by 5 bases and J by 3 bases, leaving 14 bases between them. This CDR3 has 14 amino acids. The germline V gene encodes CDR1 PRHDT and CDR2 FYEKMQ (reference sequence). The DNA for the CDR3 is TGTGCCAGCAGCCCGGGCAGGCGGGTCTACGAGCAGTACTTC. Encoded protein: CASSPGRRVYEQYF.

This clone was counted between two and nine times. This chain connects TRBV4-2 to TRBJ2-7; the match to TRBD1 covers 10 bases. CDR1 LGHNA and CDR2 YNFKEQ come from the germline V gene. V trimming: 5 bases; J trimming: 4 bases; junction bases outside the gene matches: 5. The CDR3 loop spans 14 amino acids. CDR3 nucleotides: TGTGCCAGCAGCTCCGGGACAGGGGCTTACGAGCAGTACTTC. Translation gives CASSSGTGAYEQYF.

The sample holds a few counts of this clone. This chain joins TRBV6-1 and TRBJ1-1; 9 bases are a match to TRBD1. CDR1 and CDR2 (germline): MNHNS, SASEGT. The ends lost 1 base at V and 3 bases at J; junction bases unmatched: 9. There are 17 residues in the CDR3. CDR3 loop: CASSEGEVWDRDTEAFF. Here the CDR3 DNA reads TGTGCCAGCAGTGAAGGGGAGGTGTGGGACAGGGACACTGAAGCTTTCTTT.

This clone has more than one count but fewer than ten. The same CDR3 is also encoded by other DNA sequences in this sample. The J gene is TRBJ2-1, the V gene TRBV6-6; D is ambiguous. The CDR3 is made up of 12 amino acids. The V end lost 0 bases, the J end lost 3 bases, and 0 bases lay between the germline ends. Germline CDR1 is MNHNY and CDR2 is SVGAGI (reference sequence). The CDR3 loop reads CASSYSYNEQFF. The CDR3 DNA sequence: TGTGCCAGCAGTTACTCCTACAATGAGCAGTTCTTC.

The rearrangement joins TRBV5-5 to TRBJ1-3; 7 bases line up with TRBD1. Germline V gene data show CDR1 as SGHKS and CDR2 as YYEKEE (reference sequence). V shed 0 bases, J shed 11 bases, and the junction held 5 bases outside the gene matches. The CDR3 spans 13 residues. The CDR3 protein is CASSLDIGTAIYF. For the CDR3, the DNA is TGTGCCAGCAGCTTGGATATTGGGACAGCCATATATTTT.

The chain carries TRBV25-1 and TRBJ2-7, with D possibly being TRBD1 or TRBD2 (6 bases each). CDR3 length: 14 amino acids. CDR1 and CDR2 (germline): MGHDK, SYGVNS. Trimming removed 6 bases from V and 2 bases from J, with 14 bases in between. As DNA, the CDR3 is TGTGCCAGCAGCCGTTCCGGGGGCACCTACGAGCAGTACTTC. The encoded protein is CASSRSGGTYEQYF.

This clone was found once. The chain employs TRBV25-1 and TRBJ1-5; D is undetermined. CDR1 is MGHDK and CDR2 is SYGVNS in the germline V gene. This CDR3 has 14 amino acids. Trimming removed 4 bases at V and 0 bases at J, with 7 bases between. The CDR3 sequence: CASSAWDSNQPQHF. In DNA form, the CDR3 reads TGTGCCAGCAGTGCGTGGGATAGCAATCAGCCCCAGCATTTT.

V and J are TRBV5-1 and TRBJ2-7, with D perhaps TRBD2 (5 bases). The CDR3 runs to 14 residues. The V gene lost 0 bases and the J gene lost 5 bases, with 12 bases spanning the gap. Germline CDR1 and CDR2: SGHRS and YFSETQ. The CDR3, as DNA: TGCGCCAGCAGCTTGGGCCTCTACGGGGACGAGCAGTACTTC. It yields the protein CASSLGLYGDEQYF.